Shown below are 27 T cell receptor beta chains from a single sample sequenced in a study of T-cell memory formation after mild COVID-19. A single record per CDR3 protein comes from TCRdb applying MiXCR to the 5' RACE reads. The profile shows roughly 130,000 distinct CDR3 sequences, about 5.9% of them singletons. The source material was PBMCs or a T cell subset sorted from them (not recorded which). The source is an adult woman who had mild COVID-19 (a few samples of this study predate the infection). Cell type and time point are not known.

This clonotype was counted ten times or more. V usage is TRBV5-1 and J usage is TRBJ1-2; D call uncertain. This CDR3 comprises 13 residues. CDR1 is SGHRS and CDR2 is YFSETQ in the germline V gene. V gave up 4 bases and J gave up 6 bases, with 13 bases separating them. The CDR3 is CASSTTLGDGYTF. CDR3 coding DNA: TGCGCCAGCAGCACCACCCTTGGGGATGGCTACACCTTC. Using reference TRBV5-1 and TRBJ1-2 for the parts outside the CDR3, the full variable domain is KAGVTQTPRYLIKTRGQQVTLSCSPISGHRSVSWYQQTPGQGLQFLFEYFSETQRNKGNFPGRFSGRQFSNSRSEMNVSTLELGDSALYLCASSTTLGDGYTFGSGTRLTVV.

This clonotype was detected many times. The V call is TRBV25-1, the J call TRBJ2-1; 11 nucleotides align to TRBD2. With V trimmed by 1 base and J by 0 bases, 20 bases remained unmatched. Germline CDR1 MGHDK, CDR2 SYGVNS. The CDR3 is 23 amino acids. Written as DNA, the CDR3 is TGTGCCAGCAGTGAATCTGGGACTCTACGTGGGACTAGCGGCCTGAGCTCCTACAATGAGCAGTTCTTC. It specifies CASSESGTLRGTSGLSSYNEQFF. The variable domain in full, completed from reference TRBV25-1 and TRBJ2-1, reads EADIYQTPRYLVIGTGKKITLECSQTMGHDKMYWYQQDPGMELHLIHYSYGVNSTEKGDLSSESTVSRIRTEHFPLTLESARPSHTSQYLCASSESGTLRGTSGLSSYNEQFFGPGTRLTVL.

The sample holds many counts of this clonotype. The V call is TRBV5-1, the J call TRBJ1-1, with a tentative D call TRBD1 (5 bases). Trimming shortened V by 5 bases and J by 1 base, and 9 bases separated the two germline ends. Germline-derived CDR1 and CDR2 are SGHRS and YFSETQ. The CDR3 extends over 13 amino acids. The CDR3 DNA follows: TGCGCCAGCAGACATACAGGGAACACTGAAGCTTTCTTT. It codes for CASRHTGNTEAFF.

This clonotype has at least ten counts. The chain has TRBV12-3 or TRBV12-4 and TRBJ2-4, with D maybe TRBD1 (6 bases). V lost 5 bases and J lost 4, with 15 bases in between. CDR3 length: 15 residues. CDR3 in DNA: TGTGCCAGCAGTCCAAACGGACAGACTAAAAACATTCAGTACTTC. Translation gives CASSPNGQTKNIQYF.

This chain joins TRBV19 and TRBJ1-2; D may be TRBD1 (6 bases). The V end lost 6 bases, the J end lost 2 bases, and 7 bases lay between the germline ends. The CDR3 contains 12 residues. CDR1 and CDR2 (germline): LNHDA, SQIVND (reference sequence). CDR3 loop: CASRDSNYGYTF. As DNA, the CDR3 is TGTGCCAGTAGGGACAGCAACTATGGCTACACCTTC.

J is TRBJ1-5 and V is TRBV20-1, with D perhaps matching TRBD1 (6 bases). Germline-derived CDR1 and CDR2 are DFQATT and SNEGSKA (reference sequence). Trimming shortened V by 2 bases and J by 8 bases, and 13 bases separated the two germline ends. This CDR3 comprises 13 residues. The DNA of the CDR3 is TGCAGTGCTAGAAGAACTCCAGGGGAGCCCCAGCATTTT. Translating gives CSARRTPGEPQHF.

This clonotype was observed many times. CDR3 in DNA: TGTGCCAGCAACTCGGGGGACCATGAGCAGTTCTTC. This encodes CASNSGDHEQFF. This rearrangement joins TRBV28 to TRBJ2-1; D perhaps matches TRBD2 (6 bases). The CDR3 spans 12 residues. Per the germline V gene, CDR1 is MDHEN and CDR2 is SYDVKM. Trimming left V 7 bases short and J 8 bases short, with 12 bases between.

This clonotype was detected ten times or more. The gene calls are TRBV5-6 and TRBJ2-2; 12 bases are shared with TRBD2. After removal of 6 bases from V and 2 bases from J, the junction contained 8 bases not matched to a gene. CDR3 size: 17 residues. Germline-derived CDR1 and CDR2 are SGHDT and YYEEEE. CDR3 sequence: CASTGRLAGVNTGELFF. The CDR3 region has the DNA TGTGCCAGCACCGGCCGACTAGCGGGGGTAAACACCGGGGAGCTGTTTTTT.

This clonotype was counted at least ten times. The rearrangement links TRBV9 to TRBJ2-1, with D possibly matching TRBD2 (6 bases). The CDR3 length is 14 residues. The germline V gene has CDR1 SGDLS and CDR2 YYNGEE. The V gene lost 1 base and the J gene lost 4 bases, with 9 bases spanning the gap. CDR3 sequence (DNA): TGTGCCAGCAGCGTACACGGGGGTTACAATGAGCAGTTCTTC. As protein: CASSVHGGYNEQFF.

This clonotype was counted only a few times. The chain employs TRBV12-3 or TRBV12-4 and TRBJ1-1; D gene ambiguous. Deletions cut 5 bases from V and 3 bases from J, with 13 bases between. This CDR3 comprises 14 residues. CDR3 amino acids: CASSPSGRYTEAFF. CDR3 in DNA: TGTGCCAGCAGTCCATCCGGCCGGTACACTGAAGCTTTCTTT.

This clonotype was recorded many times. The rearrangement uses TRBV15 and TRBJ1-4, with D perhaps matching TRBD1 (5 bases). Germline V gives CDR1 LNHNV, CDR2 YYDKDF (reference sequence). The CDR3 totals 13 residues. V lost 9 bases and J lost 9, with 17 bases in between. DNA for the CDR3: TGTGCCACATCGGGGGATATCCGAAAAAAACTGTTTTTT. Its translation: CATSGDIRKKLFF.

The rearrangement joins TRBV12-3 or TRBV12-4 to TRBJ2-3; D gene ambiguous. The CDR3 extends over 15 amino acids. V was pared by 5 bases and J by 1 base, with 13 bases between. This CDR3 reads CASSPRTSRTDTQYF. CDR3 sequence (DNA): TGTGCCAGCAGTCCCCGGACGTCACGCACAGATACGCAGTATTTT.

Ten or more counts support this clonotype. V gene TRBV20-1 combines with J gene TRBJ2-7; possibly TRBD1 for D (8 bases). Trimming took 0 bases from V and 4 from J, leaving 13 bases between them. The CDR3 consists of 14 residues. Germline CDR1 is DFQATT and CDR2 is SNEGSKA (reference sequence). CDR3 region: CSARDRGRGYEQYF. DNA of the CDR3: TGCAGTGCTAGAGACAGGGGGCGGGGGTACGAGCAGTACTTC.

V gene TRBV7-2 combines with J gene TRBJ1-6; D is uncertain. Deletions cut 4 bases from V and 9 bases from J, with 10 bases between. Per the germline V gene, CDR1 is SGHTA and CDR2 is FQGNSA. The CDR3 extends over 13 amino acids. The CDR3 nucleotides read TGTGCCAGCAGCTCGAATCTCGGTTCACCCCTCCACTTT. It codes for CASSSNLGSPLHF.

This chain's CDR3 is CASSPGLAATDTQYF. CDR3 in DNA: TGTGCCAGTAGCCCCGGACTAGCGGCGACAGATACGCAGTATTTT. This chain uses TRBV19 with TRBJ2-3, with 10 positions matching TRBD2. This CDR3 has 15 residues. Germline V CDR1 and CDR2: LNHDA, SQIVND (reference sequence). The J segment lost 3 bases and the V segment lost 6 bases, leaving 6 bases of the junction unmatched. Drawing the rest from reference TRBV19 and TRBJ2-3, the complete variable domain is DGGITQSPKYLFRKEGQNVTLSCEQNLNHDAMYWYRQDPGQGLRLIYYSQIVNDFQKGDIAEGYSVSREKKESFPLTVTSAQKNPTAFYLCASSPGLAATDTQYFGPGTRLTVL.

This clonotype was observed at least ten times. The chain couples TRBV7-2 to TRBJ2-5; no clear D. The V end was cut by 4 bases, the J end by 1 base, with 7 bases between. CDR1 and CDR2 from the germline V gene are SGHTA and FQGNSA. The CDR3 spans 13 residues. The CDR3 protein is CASSSGPQETQYF. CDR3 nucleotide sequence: TGTGCCAGCAGCTCCGGGCCCCAAGAGACCCAGTACTTC.

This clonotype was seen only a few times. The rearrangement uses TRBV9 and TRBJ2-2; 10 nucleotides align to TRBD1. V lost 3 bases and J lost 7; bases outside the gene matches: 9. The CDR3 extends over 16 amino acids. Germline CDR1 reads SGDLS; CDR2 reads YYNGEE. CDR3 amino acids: CASSGRQGAKVGELFF. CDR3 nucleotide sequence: TGTGCCAGCAGCGGGAGACAGGGGGCAAAGGTCGGGGAGCTGTTTTTT.

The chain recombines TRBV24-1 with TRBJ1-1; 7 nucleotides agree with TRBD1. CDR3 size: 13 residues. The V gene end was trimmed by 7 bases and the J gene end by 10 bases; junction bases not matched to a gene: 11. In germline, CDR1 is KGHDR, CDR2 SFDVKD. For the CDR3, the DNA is TGTGCCACCAGGGGGGAGGGGGCGTACGGAGCTTTCTTT. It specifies CATRGEGAYGAFF.

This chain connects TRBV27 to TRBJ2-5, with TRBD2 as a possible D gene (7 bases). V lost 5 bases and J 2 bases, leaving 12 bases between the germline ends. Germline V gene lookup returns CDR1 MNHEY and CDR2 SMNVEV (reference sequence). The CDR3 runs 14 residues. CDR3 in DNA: TGTGCCAGCAGTAGGGGGGGGTTTCAAGAGACCCAGTACTTC. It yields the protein CASSRGGFQETQYF.

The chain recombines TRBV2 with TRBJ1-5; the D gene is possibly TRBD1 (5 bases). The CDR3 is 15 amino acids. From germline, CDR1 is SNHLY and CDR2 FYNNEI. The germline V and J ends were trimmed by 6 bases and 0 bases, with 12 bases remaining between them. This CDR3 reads CASRATDYSNQPQHF. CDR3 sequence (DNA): TGTGCCAGCAGGGCGACAGATTATAGCAATCAGCCCCAGCATTTT. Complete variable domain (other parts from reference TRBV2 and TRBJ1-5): EPEVTQTPSHQVTQMGQEVILRCVPISNHLYFYWYRQILGQKVEFLVSFYNNEISEKSEIFDDQFSVERPDGSNFTLKIRSTKLEDSAMYFCASRATDYSNQPQHFGDGTRLSIL.

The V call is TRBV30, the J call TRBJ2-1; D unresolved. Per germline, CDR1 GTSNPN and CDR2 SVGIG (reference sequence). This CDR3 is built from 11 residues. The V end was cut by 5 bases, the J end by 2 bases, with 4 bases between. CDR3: CAWGAYNEQFF. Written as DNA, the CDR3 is TGTGCCTGGGGGGCCTACAATGAGCAGTTCTTC.

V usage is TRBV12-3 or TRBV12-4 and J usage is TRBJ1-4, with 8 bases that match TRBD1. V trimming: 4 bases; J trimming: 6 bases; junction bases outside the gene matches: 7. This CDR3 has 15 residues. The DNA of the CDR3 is TGTGCCAGCAGTTACTCAGGGGGCGCTGATGAAAAACTGTTTTTT. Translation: CASSYSGGADEKLFF.

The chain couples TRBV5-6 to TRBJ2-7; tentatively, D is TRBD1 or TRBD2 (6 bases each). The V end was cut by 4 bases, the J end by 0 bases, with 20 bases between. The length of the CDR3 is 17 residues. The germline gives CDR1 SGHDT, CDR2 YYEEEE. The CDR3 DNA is TGTGCCAGCAGCATGGGGGGCTTCCTGGGGTTCTCCTACGAGCAGTACTTC. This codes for CASSMGGFLGFSYEQYF.

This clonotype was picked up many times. CDR3 loop: CASSLGQYYEQYF. CDR3 DNA: TGTGCCAGCAGTTTGGGGCAGTACTACGAGCAGTACTTC. This rearrangement joins TRBV12-3 or TRBV12-4 to TRBJ2-7, with D perhaps matching TRBD1 (5 bases). This CDR3 has 13 residues. The V end was cut by 3 bases, the J end by 3 bases, with 9 bases between.

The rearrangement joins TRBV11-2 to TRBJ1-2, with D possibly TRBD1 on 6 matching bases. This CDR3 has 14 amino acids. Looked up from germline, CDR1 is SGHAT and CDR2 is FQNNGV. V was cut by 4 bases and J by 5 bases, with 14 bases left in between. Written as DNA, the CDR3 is TGTGCCAGCAGCTCCCTCCAGGGGTATTATGGCTACACCTTC. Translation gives CASSSLQGYYGYTF.

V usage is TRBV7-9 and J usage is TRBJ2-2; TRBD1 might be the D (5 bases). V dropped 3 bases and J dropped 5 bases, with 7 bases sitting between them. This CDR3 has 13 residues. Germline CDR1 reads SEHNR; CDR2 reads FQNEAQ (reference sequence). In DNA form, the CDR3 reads TGTGCCAGCAGCTTCAGGGCAACCGGGGAGCTGTTTTTT. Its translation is CASSFRATGELFF.

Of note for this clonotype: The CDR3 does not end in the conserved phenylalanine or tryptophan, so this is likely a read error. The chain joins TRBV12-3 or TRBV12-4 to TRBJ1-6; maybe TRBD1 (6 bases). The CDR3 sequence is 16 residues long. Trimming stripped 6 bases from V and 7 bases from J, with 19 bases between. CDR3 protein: CASSLGGIGVNSPLHI. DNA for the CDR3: TGTGCCAGCAGCCTAGGGGGGATTGGGGTCAATTCACCCCTCCACATT.